This TCR beta chain was captured in a study of T-cell reconstitution after alpha-beta-depleted transplantation in children. Preparation of the TCRbeta library involved a method that used unique molecular identifiers. TCRdb reanalysed the PCR reads using MiXCR and keeps one entry per CDR3 protein. Here the sample spans about 480,000 distinct CDR3 sequences, approximately 12% being singletons. The CDR3 extends over 13 amino acids. The germline V gene has CDR1 SGHDN and CDR2 FVKESK. The V and J ends lost 5 bases and 6 bases, in that order; junction bases with no gene match: 5. This receptor was identified in a human donor who donated a stem cell graft to a child with combined immunodeficiency. This sample comprised PBMCs from the stem cell graft donor, obtained from the stem cell graft. V and J are TRBV14 and TRBJ2-3, with 7 bases lining up with TRBD2. The CDR3 reads CASSELALDTQYF. The CDR3 nucleotides read TGTGCCAGCAGCGAACTAGCGTTGGATACGCAGTATTTT.